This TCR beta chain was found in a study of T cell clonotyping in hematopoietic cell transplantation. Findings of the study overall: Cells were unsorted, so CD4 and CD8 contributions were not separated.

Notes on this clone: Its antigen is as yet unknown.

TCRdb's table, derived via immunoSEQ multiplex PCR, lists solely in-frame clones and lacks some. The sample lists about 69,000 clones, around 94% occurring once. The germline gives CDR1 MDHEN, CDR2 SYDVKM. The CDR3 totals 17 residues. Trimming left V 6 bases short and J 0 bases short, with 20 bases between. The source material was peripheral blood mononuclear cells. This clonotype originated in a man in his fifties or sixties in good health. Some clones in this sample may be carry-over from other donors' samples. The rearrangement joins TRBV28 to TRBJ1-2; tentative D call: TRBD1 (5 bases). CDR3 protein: CASSGGGHAKANYGYTF. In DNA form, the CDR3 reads TGTGCCAGCAGCGGAGGAGGACACGCGAAAGCTAACTATGGCTACACCTTC.